These 21 T cell receptor beta chains were all obtained from the same sample, sequenced in a study of T cell changes during pregnancy in multiple sclerosis. TCRdb's table, derived via immunoSEQ multiplex PCR, lists solely in-frame clones and lacks some. Of fewer than 85,000 clones in the sample, roughly 93% are singletons; the top ten hold 2% to 3%. Sequenced here: peripheral blood, sampled in the third trimester of pregnancy. Receptors were obtained from a female donor with multiple sclerosis, enrolled in a pregnancy study.

The genes are TRBV29-1 and TRBJ1-2, with TRBD1 as a possible D gene (5 bases). The V gene lost 6 bases and the J gene lost 1 base, with 15 bases spanning the gap. The CDR3 length is 14 residues. Germline CDR1 is SQVTM and CDR2 is ANQGSEA. CDR3 loop: CSVIKQGINYGYTF. The CDR3 DNA is TGCAGCGTGATTAAGCAGGGAATTAACTATGGCTACACCTTC.

The rearrangement uses TRBV5-1 and TRBJ1-2; the D is unclear. The ends were cut back, 4 bases at V and 0 bases at J, with 7 bases in the middle. The CDR3 loop spans 13 amino acids. Looked up from germline, CDR1 is SGHRS and CDR2 is YFSETQ. Here the CDR3 DNA reads TGCGCCAGCAGCACCCAGTCTAACTATGGCTACACCTTC. It encodes CASSTQSNYGYTF.

This clone was counted between two and nine times. V usage is TRBV5-1 and J usage is TRBJ1-1; D ambiguous. This CDR3 region has 15 residues. CDR1 is SGHRS, CDR2 YFSETQ, per germline. V lost 0 bases, J lost 2 bases, and 11 bases lay in between. The CDR3: CASSLERIPNTEAFF. The CDR3 nucleotides are TGCGCCAGCAGCTTGGAGCGGATCCCCAACACTGAAGCTTTCTTT.

The chain uses TRBV6-6 and TRBJ2-7, with a possible D match to TRBD1 (6 bases). The CDR3 totals 13 residues. Germline assignment: CDR1 MNHNY and CDR2 SVGAGI (reference sequence). Trimming cost V 4 bases and J 3 bases, with 10 bases left between them. As DNA, the CDR3 is TGTGCCAGCAGTTCGGACAGCTACTACGAGCAGTACTTC. It codes for CASSSDSYYEQYF.

In this sample, this clone turned up once. The gene calls are TRBV4-1 and TRBJ1-1; D perhaps matches TRBD1 (6 bases). Germline CDR1 and CDR2: MGHRA and YSYEKL. CDR3 length equals 14 residues. The V and J ends lost 1 base and 6 bases respectively, with 12 bases between them. Here the CDR3 DNA reads TGCGCCAGCAGCCAAGTAGGGGGGGACCCTGAAGCTTTCTTT. Amino acid sequence: CASSQVGGDPEAFF.

A few counts support this clone. Sequence at one end of the junction differs from germline and may be a read error. The chain is built from TRBV7-7 and TRBJ2-7; 7 nucleotides match TRBD1. Per germline, CDR1 SSHAT and CDR2 FNYEAQ (reference sequence). The CDR3 sequence is 17 residues long. The chain's CDR3 is CASRLNPPGGYVLEQYF. DNA of the CDR3: TGTGCTAGCAGGCTTAATCCCCCAGGGGGTTACGTTCTCGAGCAGTACTTC.

This chain uses TRBV2 with TRBJ2-7; 7 bases agree with TRBD1. CDR1 SNHLY and CDR2 FYNNEI come from the germline V gene. J lost 0 bases, V lost 7 bases, and 3 bases had no gene match. This CDR3 has 13 amino acids. The chain's CDR3 is CASNGQDSYEQYF. The CDR3 DNA reads as TGTGCCAGCAACGGACAGGACTCCTACGAGCAGTACTTC.

This chain uses TRBV5-6 with TRBJ1-3; D is uncertain. The CDR3 is 14 residues long. Trimming removed 0 bases at V and 2 bases at J, with 6 bases between. Germline CDR1 SGHDT, CDR2 YYEEEE. The CDR3 region is CASSLVTTGNTIYF. For the CDR3, the DNA is TGTGCCAGCAGCTTGGTTACTACTGGAAACACCATATATTTT.

The J gene is TRBJ1-4, the V gene TRBV25-1; TRBD1 matches 9 bases. V gave up 8 bases and J gave up 7 bases; unmatched junction bases: 8. From germline, CDR1 is MGHDK and CDR2 SYGVNS. The CDR3 has 14 residues. Here the CDR3 DNA reads TGTGCCAGCGGCGACAGGGGGTTGGGTGAAAAACTGTTTTTT. Protein sequence: CASGDRGLGEKLFF.

The CDR3, as DNA: TGTGCCAGCAGTTACGACAGGACCTACGAGCAGTACTTC. Its protein product is CASSYDRTYEQYF. The chain is built from TRBV6-5 and TRBJ2-7; D is possibly TRBD1 (6 bases). Per germline, CDR1 MNHEY and CDR2 SVGAGI. V was cut by 2 bases and J by 2 bases, with 7 bases left in between. CDR3 length: 13 residues.

The chain links TRBV2 to TRBJ2-5; 7 nucleotides agree with TRBD1. There are 16 residues in the CDR3. The J segment lost 2 bases and the V segment lost 4 bases, leaving 10 bases of the junction unmatched. CDR1 is SNHLY, CDR2 FYNNEI, per germline. The DNA for the CDR3 is TGTGCCAGCAGTGGGGGACAGAGGGGCCGACAAGAGACCCAGTACTTC. Translating it yields CASSGGQRGRQETQYF.

The gene calls are TRBV6-1 and TRBJ2-7, with a possible D match to TRBD2 (6 bases). This CDR3 spans 13 amino acids. V lost 3 bases and J 3 bases, leaving 9 bases between the germline ends. Per the germline V gene, CDR1 is MNHNS and CDR2 is SASEGT. The CDR3: CASSDYGGYEQYF. DNA for the CDR3: TGTGCCAGCAGTGATTACGGGGGCTACGAGCAGTACTTC.

The chain employs TRBV7-6 and TRBJ2-5, with 13 bases fitting TRBD2. After removal of 7 bases from V and 5 bases from J, the junction contained 10 bases not matched to a gene. The CDR3 is made up of 16 amino acids. The germline CDR1 and CDR2 sequences are SGHVS and FNYEAQ. CDR3 in amino acids: CASTLGGLAGLETQYF. For the CDR3, the DNA is TGTGCCAGCACCCTAGGGGGACTAGCGGGGTTGGAGACCCAGTACTTC.

This clone was detected once. V usage is TRBV7-3 and J usage is TRBJ2-1, with TRBD2 matching 9 bases. CDR1 SGHTA and CDR2 FQGTGA come from the germline V gene. The CDR3 has 18 residues. Unmatched junction bases numbered 12, after V lost 2 bases and J lost 4 bases. In DNA, the CDR3 is TGTGCCAGCAGCTTAGGGTACCCGGGACTAGCCTCGTACAATGAGCAGTTCTTC. This encodes CASSLGYPGLASYNEQFF.

J is TRBJ1-1 and V is TRBV19; D is perhaps TRBD1 (5 bases). There are 14 residues in the CDR3. The germline V gene has CDR1 LNHDA and CDR2 SQIVND (reference sequence). V was clipped by 6 bases and J by 1 base, with 12 bases between them. In DNA form, the CDR3 reads TGTGCCAGTAGCATCTCCGGACAGAACACTGAAGCTTTCTTT. It specifies CASSISGQNTEAFF.

CDR3 nucleotide sequence: TGTGCCAGCAGTCAGATAGCGGGGGGTCTCTACGAGCAGTACTTC. This codes for CASSQIAGGLYEQYF. The V gene is TRBV6-1, the J gene TRBJ2-7; 10 bases map to TRBD2. The CDR3 totals 15 residues. Germline CDR1 and CDR2: MNHNS and SASEGT. J gave up 3 bases and V 5 bases, and 7 bases lay outside the gene matches.

This chain connects TRBV2 to TRBJ1-1; D call uncertain. Trimming cost V 7 bases and J 8 bases, with 14 bases left between them. Germline V gene data show CDR1 as SNHLY and CDR2 as FYNNEI. CDR3 size: 12 residues. The CDR3 loop is CASIPAAGEAFF. Here the CDR3 DNA reads TGTGCCAGCATCCCGGCGGCCGGCGAAGCTTTCTTT.

The chain has TRBV25-1 and TRBJ1-2; D ambiguous. This CDR3 has 11 amino acids. Germline CDR1 MGHDK, CDR2 SYGVNS. Deletions cut 5 bases from V and 10 bases from J, with 11 bases between. CDR3 loop: CASSSPGIYTF. CDR3 nucleotide sequence: TGTGCCAGCAGTTCACCGGGGATCTACACCTTC.

The table lists this clone with a count of one. The rearrangement joins TRBV2 to TRBJ2-1; perhaps TRBD1 as D (5 bases). V was cut by 6 bases and J by 0 bases, with 15 bases left in between. This CDR3 region has 16 residues. Germline-derived CDR1 and CDR2 are SNHLY and FYNNEI. The CDR3 DNA reads TGTGCCAGCAGACGTAGACAGAGTAGCTCCTACAATGAGCAGTTCTTC. Protein sequence: CASRRRQSSSYNEQFF. The whole variable domain, filled in from reference TRBV2 and TRBJ2-1, reads EPEVTQTPSHQVTQMGQEVILRCVPISNHLYFYWYRQILGQKVEFLVSFYNNEISEKSEIFDDQFSVERPDGSNFTLKIRSTKLEDSAMYFCASRRRQSSSYNEQFFGPGTRLTVL.

The CDR3 coding sequence is TGCGCCAGCAGCTCAACAGGGGATCGCGGCTATGGCTACACCTTC. Amino acid sequence: CASSSTGDRGYGYTF. The rearrangement joins TRBV5-1 to TRBJ1-2, with 7 bases identical to TRBD1. The V and J ends lost 3 bases and 4 bases, in that order; junction bases with no gene match: 9. The CDR3 is 15 residues long. In germline, CDR1 is SGHRS, CDR2 YFSETQ. The variable domain in full, completed from reference TRBV5-1 and TRBJ1-2, reads KAGVTQTPRYLIKTRGQQVTLSCSPISGHRSVSWYQQTPGQGLQFLFEYFSETQRNKGNFPGRFSGRQFSNSRSEMNVSTLELGDSALYLCASSSTGDRGYGYTFGSGTRLTVV.

The V gene is TRBV12-2, the J gene TRBJ2-1; the D call TRBD2 from the table was never checked on the DNA. TRBV12-2 is annotated as a pseudogene. CDR3 length: 13 amino acids. The DNA for the CDR3 is TGTGCAAGTCGTGGGAGCTCCTACAATGAGCAGTTCTTC. This encodes CASRGSSYNEQFF.